One T cell receptor (beta chain) is described in this entry. Antigen: not known. These data are taken from a study of T cell clones after liver transplantation. Sequenced by immunoSEQ multiplex PCR; TCRdb stores in-frame clones only, minus some. The sample records roughly 80,000 clones, around 78% being singletons. V was pared by 1 base and J by 5 bases, with 15 bases between. In germline, CDR1 is SGHDT, CDR2 YYEEEE. This CDR3 contains 16 residues. Study findings and constraints: Compared with third party-reactive sequences, donor-reactive ones declined more, independent of withdrawal success. In two subjects, few donor cells limited the measurable donor-reactive repertoire.

The sequence was obtained from a human patient who received a liver transplant. Some T cells could come from the graft donor. The genes are TRBV5-6 and TRBJ1-4; perhaps TRBD1 as D (5 bases). The starting material was CD4+ T cells from blood, obtained at the 22-month timepoint. CDR3 protein: CASSLKGVGANEKLFF. DNA of the CDR3: TGTGCCAGCAGCTTGAAAGGCGTTGGGGCGAATGAAAAACTGTTTTTT.